This TCR beta chain was retrieved from a study of CD8 T cells in Susac syndrome. Study-level points and caveats: The Susac syndrome CD4+ T cell repertoires displayed no clonal expansion.

CD8+ and CD4+ T cells circulating in blood were sequenced for TCR beta. Random-hexamer reverse transcription was applied to roughly 0.5 to 1 ug RNA. TCRdb ran MiXCR on the immunoSEQ multiplex PCR reads and lists one entry per CDR3 protein. This sample yields some 200,000 distinct CDR3 sequences, of which approximately 94% are seen a single time; approximately 0.1% belongs to the top ten. V gave up 5 bases and J gave up 1 base, with 19 bases separating them. Per the germline V gene, CDR1 is DFQATT and CDR2 is SNEGSKA (reference sequence). The CDR3 runs 16 residues. Details on this clonotype: The antigen is undetermined.

Sample: CD4+ T cells from PBMCs. The chain recombines TRBV20-1 with TRBJ2-3, with D tentatively TRBD1 or TRBD2 (6 bases each). The sequence was collected from a human donor with Susac syndrome. This CDR3 reads CSAEGGWFIRTDTQYF. The CDR3 region has the DNA TGCAGTGCTGAGGGGGGCTGGTTTATACGCACAGATACGCAGTATTTT.